The rows below give T cell receptor beta chains drawn from one sample of a study of STAT5B mutations in CD4+ large granular lymphocyte leukemia. Sequenced by immunoSEQ multiplex PCR; TCRdb stores in-frame clones only, minus some. The sample contains 20,000 to 25,000 clones, approximately 79% of which appear only once. The sample was CD4+ T cells from blood buffy coats. The receptors derive from a human donor in good health. Each CDR3 is given with its conserved first and last residue. Each record gives: D gene, clone size, J gene, V gene, CDR3 DNA, CDR3 protein. A D gene is named only where the DNA matches it firmly. Size is stated for part of the rows, as once, few or many counts, or as a class when the clone is expanded.

. | . | TRBJ2-7 | TRBV4-2 | TGTGCCAGCAGCCAAGATCGAGGACCTTACGAGCAGTACTTC | CASSQDRGPYEQYF
TRBD1 | . | TRBJ2-7 | TRBV28 | TGTGCCAGCAGGGGACAGGCACCTGGTGAGCAGTACTTC | CASRGQAPGEQYF
TRBD1 | . | TRBJ2-2 | TRBV27 | TGTGCCAGCAGTTTATTGGTGATCGGGGACAGGGGGCGGAATTATCGCACCGGGGAGCTGTTTTTT | CASSLLVIGDRGRNYRTGELFF
TRBD1 | . | TRBJ1-5 | TRBV7-2 | TGTGCCAGCAGCTTAGGTGGGACAGGGTCCTATCAGCCCCAGCATTTT | CASSLGGTGSYQPQHF
TRBD1 | . | TRBJ2-7 | TRBV2 | TGTGCCAGCAGTGCTTCCGAATGGGACAGGGCCAAGGACGAGCAGTACTTC | CASSASEWDRAKDEQYF
TRBD1 | . | TRBJ1-1 | TRBV11-2 | TGTGCCAGCAGCCATCACAGGGGCTTCGACACTGAAGCTTTCTTT | CASSHHRGFDTEAFF
. | . | TRBJ1-6 | TRBV27 | TGTGCCAGCAGTTATCAAGCAGGGTTCGGTTCACCCCTCCACTTT | CASSYQAGFGSPLHF
TRBD1 | . | TRBJ1-2 | TRBV5-4 | TGTGCCAGCAGCAGAGACAGGGCGAACTATGGCTACACCTTC | CASSRDRANYGYTF
TRBD1 | few | TRBJ1-1 | TRBV4-2 | TGTGCCAGCAGCCAAGATCCCCAGGGGGGGATTGCTGAAGCTTTCTTT | CASSQDPQGGIAEAFF
. | few | TRBJ2-7 | TRBV11-1 | TGTGCCAGCAGCCCAGGGGGACTCGAGCAGTACTTC | CASSPGGLEQYF
TRBD2 | . | TRBJ2-2 | TRBV7-8 | TGTGCCAGCAGCACGGGACTAGCGGGGGCTAGTGACACCGGGGAGCTGTTTTTT | CASSTGLAGASDTGELFF
. | . | TRBJ2-5 | TRBV10-3 | TGTGCCATCAGTGAGTCGGAGACCCAGTACTTC | CAISESETQYF
. | . | TRBJ2-2 | TRBV19 | TGTGCCAGTATGGGCAGAAATACCGGGGAGCTGTTTTTT | CASMGRNTGELFF
. | few | TRBJ1-2 | TRBV2 | TGTGCCAGCAGGCGGACAGCCTCTAACTATGGCTACACCTTC | CASRRTASNYGYTF
. | . | TRBJ2-3 | TRBV11-3 | TGTGCCAGCAGCCCCGGACTTAGCACAGATACGCAGTATTTT | CASSPGLSTDTQYF
. | . | TRBJ1-2 | TRBV11-2 | TGTGCCAGCAGCAGTATTAGGGGACCCCACTATGGCTACACCTTC | CASSSIRGPHYGYTF
TRBD2 | . | TRBJ2-7 | TRBV6-1 | TGTGCCAGCAGTGCGCGGGGGGAGCGCGAGCAGTACTTC | CASSARGEREQYF
TRBD2 | . | TRBJ2-1 | TRBV5-1 | TGCGCCAGCAGCTGGGGTTCGGGCGGGGGGGTCCTAAGCTCCTACAATGAGCAGTTCTTC | CASSWGSGGGVLSSYNEQFF
. | few | TRBJ2-1 | TRBV5-1 | TGCGCCAGCAGCCCCGGGACCGGTTCAATCAATGAGCAGTTCTTC | CASSPGTGSINEQFF
. | few | TRBJ1-1 | TRBV2 | TGTGCCACCCAGCGGATAGTAGGCACTGAAGCTTTCTTT | CATQRIVGTEAFF